These 26 T cell receptor beta chains were all obtained from the same sample, sequenced in a study of blood T cell repertoires in COVID-19. Produced via immunoSEQ multiplex PCR; TCRdb's table is partial and in-frame only. This sample has about 320,000 clones, with around 85% found just once. The material sequenced was PBMCs or T cells enriched from blood (not recorded which). These receptors were obtained from a woman aged 25-40 years who had been exposed to COVID-19.

This clone was counted only a few times. The rearrangement links TRBV15 to TRBJ1-2; D is uncertain. This CDR3 has 12 amino acids. Trimming stripped 1 base from V and 3 bases from J, with 3 bases between. Germline V lookup: CDR1 LNHNV, CDR2 YYDKDF (reference sequence). The DNA of the CDR3 is TGTGCCACCAGCAGAGGAGACTATGGCTACACCTTC. Protein sequence: CATSRGDYGYTF.

This sequence joins TRBV27 and TRBJ1-5; possible D gene TRBD1, 5 bases. This CDR3 is built from 16 residues. The V gene lost 5 bases and the J gene lost 5 bases, with 19 bases spanning the gap. Germline V gives CDR1 MNHEY, CDR2 SMNVEV (reference sequence). CDR3 sequence: CASSPLPGTGDQPQHF. In nucleotides, the CDR3 is TGTGCCAGCAGTCCCCTACCGGGGACTGGGGATCAGCCCCAGCATTTT.

The chain employs TRBV18 and TRBJ1-1; D call uncertain. CDR3 length equals 13 residues. The V end lost 6 bases, the J end lost 6 bases, and 14 bases lay between the germline ends. The germline CDR1 and CDR2 sequences are KGHSH and LQKENI. The CDR3 is CASSIDQVAEAFF. In DNA, the CDR3 is TGTGCCAGCTCGATAGACCAGGTCGCTGAAGCTTTCTTT.

The chain couples TRBV27 to TRBJ2-1, with TRBD2 matching 8 bases. V trimming: 3 bases; J trimming: 6 bases; junction bases outside the gene matches: 7. Germline V gives CDR1 MNHEY, CDR2 SMNVEV (reference sequence). This CDR3 region has 15 residues. CDR3 in amino acids: CASSLLAGHGNEQFF. Written as DNA, the CDR3 is TGTGCCAGCAGTTTGTTAGCGGGACATGGCAATGAGCAGTTCTTC.

V and J are TRBV7-2 and TRBJ2-7, with TRBD1 as a possible D gene (5 bases). The CDR3 is 13 amino acids. Trimming stripped 6 bases from V and 5 bases from J, with 14 bases between. Germline loops: CDR1 SGHTA, CDR2 FQGNSA. CDR3 region: CASRFGPRDEQYF. The CDR3 nucleotides read TGTGCCAGCAGATTCGGCCCCAGGGACGAGCAGTACTTC.

The chain joins TRBV19 to TRBJ1-1; maybe TRBD1 (5 bases). The V gene's germline CDR1 is LNHDA and CDR2 SQIVND (reference sequence). The CDR3 covers 12 residues. The V gene lost 7 bases and the J gene lost 1 base, with 7 bases spanning the gap. The CDR3 protein is CASIDRNTEAFF. The CDR3 bases are TGTGCCAGTATTGACAGGAACACTGAAGCTTTCTTT.

This clone was counted a single time. V gene TRBV9 combines with J gene TRBJ2-3; the match to TRBD1 covers 7 bases. Germline V gene lookup returns CDR1 SGDLS and CDR2 YYNGEE. This CDR3 spans 15 amino acids. Trimming removed 4 bases from V and 0 bases from J; junction bases left unmatched: 5. The CDR3 here is CASSLGTASTDTQYF. CDR3 nucleotides: TGTGCCAGCAGCCTTGGGACAGCTAGCACAGATACGCAGTATTTT.

The CDR3 region has the DNA TGTGCCAGCAGTTTGGGGGGAACACGTGGGGAGCAGTACTTC. Translation gives CASSLGGTRGEQYF. The chain combines TRBV27 with TRBJ2-7; maybe TRBD2 (6 bases). Trimming took off 3 bases at V and 7 bases at J, with 16 bases between the two ends. The germline V gene has CDR1 MNHEY and CDR2 SMNVEV (reference sequence). The CDR3 runs to 14 residues.

The chain combines TRBV3-1 (or the pseudogene TRBV3-2) with TRBJ2-7; 7 nucleotides align to TRBD2. The length of the CDR3 is 14 residues. V dropped 3 bases and J dropped 6; count of bases not matched to a gene: 8. Germline loops: CDR1 LGHDT, CDR2 YNNKEL (reference sequence). The DNA of the CDR3 is TGTGCCAGCAGCCAGGTAGCGGGTTTCAGCGAGCAGTACTTC. Its protein product is CASSQVAGFSEQYF.

The genes are TRBV10-1 and TRBJ2-7, with a possible D match to TRBD1 (8 bases). Germline V gene data show CDR1 as WNHNN and CDR2 as SYGVQD (reference sequence). The CDR3 loop spans 13 amino acids. Trimming took 6 bases from V and 6 from J, leaving 15 bases between them. CDR3 nucleotides: TGCGCCAGCAGCCCAAACAGGGGGGGCGAGCAGTACTTC. The encoded protein is CASSPNRGGEQYF.

The chain carries TRBV7-9 and TRBJ1-1; TRBD1 aligns across 8 bases. Trimming took 1 base from V and 2 from J; bases not matched to a gene: 3. The CDR3 covers 15 residues. Germline CDR1 SEHNR, CDR2 FQNEAQ (reference sequence). CDR3 DNA: TGTGCCAGCAGCTTAGGGGGGACAGGAAACACTGAAGCTTTCTTT. This sequence encodes CASSLGGTGNTEAFF.

This chain uses TRBV6-2 or TRBV6-3 with TRBJ1-2, with unresolved D. CDR1 is MNHEY, CDR2 SVGEGT, per germline. V was clipped by 6 bases and J by 4 bases, with 9 bases between them. The CDR3 runs to 12 residues. As DNA, the CDR3 is TGTGCCAGCAGCCAGAGTATCTATGGCTACACCTTC. Its translation is CASSQSIYGYTF.

The gene calls are TRBV9 and TRBJ1-6; 7 bases agree with TRBD1. Trimming took 0 bases from V and 10 from J; bases not matched to a gene: 19. This CDR3 comprises 19 residues. Germline CDR1 reads SGDLS; CDR2 reads YYNGEE. Written as DNA, the CDR3 is TGTGCCAGCAGCGTAGAGGGGGCGATAGGCCGAGAGAGGCTCTCACCCCTCCACTTT. This gives the protein CASSVEGAIGRERLSPLHF.

The DNA of the CDR3 is TGTGCCACCGCCGGTGGGCGGGGTTCCTACAATGAGCAGTTCTTC. Translation: CATAGGRGSYNEQFF. The chain carries TRBV24-1 and TRBJ2-1; TRBD2 is a possible D gene (6 bases). This CDR3 spans 15 amino acids. Trimming took 9 bases from V and 1 from J, leaving 15 bases between them. In germline, CDR1 is KGHDR, CDR2 SFDVKD.

This clone was found once. In nucleotides, the CDR3 is TGTGCCAGCAGCCAAGGGGAGAGGCTTCGCAAGAACACTGAAGCTTTCTTT. It is translated as CASSQGERLRKNTEAFF. This chain joins TRBV4-2 and TRBJ1-1; D gene ambiguous. Trimming pared 1 base from V and 1 base from J, leaving 16 bases between. The CDR3 sequence is 17 residues long. Germline V gene lookup returns CDR1 LGHNA and CDR2 YNFKEQ.

The gene calls are TRBV12-3 or TRBV12-4 and TRBJ2-7; 7 bases match TRBD2. The CDR3 has 12 residues. V was pared by 7 bases and J by 5 bases, with 5 bases of the junction left unmatched. The chain's CDR3 is CASTTAGDEQYF. As DNA, the CDR3 is TGTGCCAGCACCACCGCGGGGGACGAGCAGTACTTC.

This sequence joins TRBV10-2 and TRBJ1-1; D remains ambiguous. V lost 5 bases and J 1 base, leaving 8 bases between the germline ends. The CDR3 is 13 residues long. Germline CDR1 WSHSY, CDR2 SAAADI. The CDR3, as DNA: TGCGCCAGCAGTCGGGTCTGGAACACTGAAGCTTTCTTT. Its protein is CASSRVWNTEAFF.

The V and J genes are TRBV5-1 and TRBJ1-1; TRBD1 aligns across 10 bases. CDR1 and CDR2 (germline): SGHRS, YFSETQ. CDR3 size: 15 residues. V trimming: 0 bases; J trimming: 5 bases; junction bases outside the gene matches: 4. In DNA, the CDR3 is TGCGCCAGCAGCTTGGGTGACAGGGGGCAAACTGAAGCTTTCTTT. This encodes CASSLGDRGQTEAFF.

The gene calls are TRBV20-1 and TRBJ2-7, with D unresolved. The germline V and J ends were trimmed by 5 bases and 3 bases, with 8 bases remaining between them. From germline, CDR1 is DFQATT and CDR2 SNEGSKA (reference sequence). CDR3 length: 11 amino acids. In DNA, the CDR3 is TGCAGTGCTTTTAGCATCTACGAGCAGTACTTC. Protein product: CSAFSIYEQYF.

This chain connects TRBV28 to TRBJ2-1; no clear D gene. The CDR3 runs 12 residues. V lost 5 bases and J 5 bases, leaving 7 bases between the germline ends. In germline, CDR1 is MDHEN, CDR2 SYDVKM. The CDR3 protein is CASSRQNNEQFF. DNA of the CDR3: TGTGCCAGCAGTCGTCAGAACAATGAGCAGTTCTTC.

The chain uses TRBV7-2 and TRBJ2-3, with unresolved D. With 4 bases removed from V and 4 bases from J, the gap between germline ends came to 18 bases. Germline V gene lookup returns CDR1 SGHTA and CDR2 FQGNSA. The CDR3 has 16 residues. The CDR3 reads CASSSLVAAGSDTQYF. CDR3 bases: TGTGCCAGCAGCTCCCTGGTGGCAGCAGGATCAGATACGCAGTATTTT.

The V gene is TRBV5-6, the J gene TRBJ1-1, with unresolved D. V was trimmed by 4 bases and J by 5 bases, leaving 9 bases between them. Germline values: CDR1 SGHDT, CDR2 YYEEEE. The CDR3 is made up of 12 amino acids. Here the CDR3 DNA reads TGTGCCAGCAGCCCGTCGGGGACTGAAGCTTTCTTT. It specifies CASSPSGTEAFF.

The chain uses TRBV5-1 and TRBJ1-4; 9 bases map to TRBD1. This CDR3 has 14 residues. Germline lookup yields CDR1 SGHRS and CDR2 YFSETQ. V shed 3 bases, J shed 6 bases, and the junction held 3 bases outside the gene matches. The CDR3 DNA reads as TGCGCCAGCAGCTACAGGGGGCGGGATGAAAAACTGTTTTTT. Its translation: CASSYRGRDEKLFF. The full variable domain, in which reference TRBV5-1 and TRBJ1-4 provide the parts outside the CDR3, is KAGVTQTPRYLIKTRGQQVTLSCSPISGHRSVSWYQQTPGQGLQFLFEYFSETQRNKGNFPGRFSGRQFSNSRSEMNVSTLELGDSALYLCASSYRGRDEKLFFGSGTQLSVL.

The chain carries TRBV11-2 and TRBJ2-1; maybe TRBD1 (7 bases). CDR3 length equals 14 residues. Trimming removed 5 bases at V and 6 bases at J, with 14 bases between. CDR1 SGHAT and CDR2 FQNNGV come from the germline V gene. The chain's CDR3 is CASSPRRGLNEQFF. In nucleotides, the CDR3 is TGTGCCAGCAGCCCCCGGAGGGGGCTCAATGAGCAGTTCTTC.

This chain uses TRBV5-1 with TRBJ2-1; no definite D call. Germline assignment: CDR1 SGHRS and CDR2 YFSETQ. Trimming cost V 0 bases and J 10 bases, with 8 bases left between them. CDR3 size: 12 residues. CDR3 amino acids: CASSLAMREQFF. The CDR3 DNA is TGCGCCAGCAGCTTGGCAATGCGGGAGCAGTTCTTC.

The chain carries TRBV15 and TRBJ2-1, with TRBD2 identical over 8 bases. Germline-derived CDR1 and CDR2 are LNHNV and YYDKDF (reference sequence). The CDR3 covers 16 residues. V gave up 0 bases and J gave up 4 bases; unmatched junction bases: 5. The CDR3 loop is CATSREIGGAYNEQFF. CDR3 nucleotide sequence: TGTGCCACCAGCAGAGAGATCGGGGGGGCGTACAATGAGCAGTTCTTC.